Included here is one TCR beta chain sequence, with context. Antigen specificity is unknown. The data were obtained in a study of cytomegalovirus exposure and HLA in healthy donors. PCR amplification relied on 60 Vbeta primers (plus 13 Jbeta primers). As originally analysed: Later, tens of millions of unique TCR beta chains were counted in an analysis, and some 9.9 million of them were shared. Assay: immunoSEQ multiplex PCR; the TCRdb copy retains only in-frame clones and omits some. That table is the source of V, J and clone size, and D and trimming were worked out from the DNA. The data show approximately 72,000 clones, with around 81% seen just once and less than 6% held by the top ten. Study findings and constraints: Researchers reported from a later analysis that most CMV-associated TCR beta chains appeared HLA-restricted.

The TCR sequence derives from a male donor in good health and CMV-seropositive. The sequenced material came from PBMCs.

This CDR3 reads CASSPTGPPTYGYTF. The DNA of the CDR3 is TGTGCCAGCAGCCCAACAGGTCCACCGACCTATGGCTACACCTTC. The chain links TRBV6-5 to TRBJ1-2; possibly TRBD1 for D (5 bases). The CDR3 sequence is 15 residues long. The germline V gene has CDR1 MNHEY and CDR2 SVGAGI. Trimming pared 6 bases from V and 4 bases from J, leaving 18 bases between.